This TCR beta chain was identified during a study of OX40 agonist ivuxolimab in advanced cancers. Study-wide background: Every 2 weeks, patients got intravenous ivuxolimab at one of six dose levels (0.01-10 mg/kg).

Here immunoSEQ multiplex PCR was the method, and the copy in TCRdb shows in-frame clones only, minus some. The data hold about 54,000 clones, with 75% to 90% observed a single time. CDR1 is MDHEN and CDR2 is SYDVKM in the germline V gene. The CDR3 extends over 17 amino acids. The J segment lost 6 bases and the V segment lost 4 bases, leaving 15 bases of the junction unmatched. The V and J genes are TRBV28 and TRBJ1-2; TRBD1 agrees at 9 bases. The source material was CD4+ or CD8+ T cells sorted from blood, sampled in a trial of the OX40 agonist ivuxolimab. The receptor was isolated from an adult with an advanced solid tumor such as melanoma, head and neck, liver or kidney cancer. CDR3 in amino acids: CASSSPSQGARFDGYTF. CDR3 coding DNA: TGTGCCAGCAGTTCCCCTTCACAGGGGGCGCGTTTTGATGGCTACACCTTC.